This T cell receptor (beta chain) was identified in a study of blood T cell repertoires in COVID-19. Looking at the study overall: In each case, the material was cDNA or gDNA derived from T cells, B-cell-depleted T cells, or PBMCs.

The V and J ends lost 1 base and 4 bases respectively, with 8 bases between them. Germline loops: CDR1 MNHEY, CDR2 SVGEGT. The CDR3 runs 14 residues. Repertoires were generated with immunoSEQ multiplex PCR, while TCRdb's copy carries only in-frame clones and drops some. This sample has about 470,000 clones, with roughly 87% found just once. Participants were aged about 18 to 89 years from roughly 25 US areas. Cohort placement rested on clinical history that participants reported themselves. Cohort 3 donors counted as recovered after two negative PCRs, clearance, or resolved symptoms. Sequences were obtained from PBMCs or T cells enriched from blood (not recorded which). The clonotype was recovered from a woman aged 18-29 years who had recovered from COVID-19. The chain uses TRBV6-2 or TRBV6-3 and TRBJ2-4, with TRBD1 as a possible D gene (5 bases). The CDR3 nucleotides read TGTGCCAGCAGTTACTTTGGGGCAAAAAACATTCAGTACTTC. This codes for CASSYFGAKNIQYF.